This TCR beta chain was sequenced for a study of blood T cell repertoires in COVID-19 (dated by TCRdb to 2018 to 2020). The study in broad terms: The collaborator samples originated in the United States, Italy and Spain and spanned the acute and convalescent phases of COVID-19. The prospective study material was composed of cDNA or gDNA derived from T cells, B-cell-depleted T cells, or PBMCs. Deeply sampled blood TCRbeta repertoires from subjects exposed to, actively infected with, or recovered from COVID-19 were included in the dataset. A freely available public database, intended as a resource for researchers studying the immune response to SARS-CoV-2, is where the repertoires were released. The samples were drawn from two sources: the first 160 participants of the ongoing ImmuneRACE study, and 950 to 1,500 subjects contributed by 6 global collaborators. The sample metadata nearly always contained a de-identified subject ID, COVID-19 status, age in years and sex. Where available, HLA class I and class II types were taken from metadata supplied by the sample provider and were not determined by assay-based typing. The paper as a whole reports these results and caveats: How much clinical and demographic metadata was included differed by source and by participant, and the metadata was provided uncurated.

Collaborating institutions collected whole blood in K2EDTA tubes following their own protocols. For TCRbeta analysis, collaborator samples were shipped as frozen whole blood, as isolated PBMCs, or as DNA extracted from either sample type. The immunoSEQ Assay, a bias-controlled multiplex PCR, was used to amplify TCRbeta CDR3 regions from genomic DNA. The source study handled its data this way. The number of nucleated cells in each sample was estimated by amplification of reference gene primers within the assay. Sequence reads were collapsed and filtered to measure the absolute abundance of every unique TCRbeta CDR3 rearrangement. For each sample, productive Simpson clonality was calculated by taking the square root of Simpson's diversity index across productive rearrangements. TCRdb's version of the immuneACCESS table is confined to in-frame rearrangements and falls short of the full clone set. An unresolved V gene accounts for under half of the shortfall where checked; the remainder is of unknown origin. The V and J calls and the clone size are those of that table, but D and trimming were determined from the DNA. The sample table contains 200,000 or so clones; only one count was recorded for about 86% of them. In total, the top ten clones hold around an eighth of the sample.

Notes on this clone: It has no known antigen specificity. No base quality information exists; no much larger clone differs at one position.

The V end gives up 11 bases and the J end 1 base, leaving 14 bases in the junction not matched to a gene. CDR1 and CDR2 are drawn from the germline V gene (reference sequence): SEHNR, FQNEAQ. The CDR3 runs 18 amino acids, cysteine and phenylalanine included. Only the CDR3 DNA stays, 54 bases, in frame from base 1. The sequence is built from TRBV7-9 and TRBJ2-6; TRBD1 fits 10 bases in the junction. The sequence derives from a man under 40 with active or convalescent COVID-19. Sequenced material: peripheral blood. CDR3 loop: CADNPWGQGMSGANVLTF. The DNA sequence is as follows: TGTGCCGATAATCCGTGGGGACAGGGGATGTCTGGGGCCAACGTCCTGACTTTC. The entire variable domain, with the stretches around the CDR3 drawn from the reference TRBV7-9 and TRBJ2-6 proteins, is DTGVSQNPRHKITKRGQNVTFRCDPISEHNRLYWYRQTLGQGPEFLTYFQNEAQLEKSRLLSDRFSAERPKGSFSTLEIQRTEQGDSAMYLCADNPWGQGMSGANVLTFGAGSRLTVL.